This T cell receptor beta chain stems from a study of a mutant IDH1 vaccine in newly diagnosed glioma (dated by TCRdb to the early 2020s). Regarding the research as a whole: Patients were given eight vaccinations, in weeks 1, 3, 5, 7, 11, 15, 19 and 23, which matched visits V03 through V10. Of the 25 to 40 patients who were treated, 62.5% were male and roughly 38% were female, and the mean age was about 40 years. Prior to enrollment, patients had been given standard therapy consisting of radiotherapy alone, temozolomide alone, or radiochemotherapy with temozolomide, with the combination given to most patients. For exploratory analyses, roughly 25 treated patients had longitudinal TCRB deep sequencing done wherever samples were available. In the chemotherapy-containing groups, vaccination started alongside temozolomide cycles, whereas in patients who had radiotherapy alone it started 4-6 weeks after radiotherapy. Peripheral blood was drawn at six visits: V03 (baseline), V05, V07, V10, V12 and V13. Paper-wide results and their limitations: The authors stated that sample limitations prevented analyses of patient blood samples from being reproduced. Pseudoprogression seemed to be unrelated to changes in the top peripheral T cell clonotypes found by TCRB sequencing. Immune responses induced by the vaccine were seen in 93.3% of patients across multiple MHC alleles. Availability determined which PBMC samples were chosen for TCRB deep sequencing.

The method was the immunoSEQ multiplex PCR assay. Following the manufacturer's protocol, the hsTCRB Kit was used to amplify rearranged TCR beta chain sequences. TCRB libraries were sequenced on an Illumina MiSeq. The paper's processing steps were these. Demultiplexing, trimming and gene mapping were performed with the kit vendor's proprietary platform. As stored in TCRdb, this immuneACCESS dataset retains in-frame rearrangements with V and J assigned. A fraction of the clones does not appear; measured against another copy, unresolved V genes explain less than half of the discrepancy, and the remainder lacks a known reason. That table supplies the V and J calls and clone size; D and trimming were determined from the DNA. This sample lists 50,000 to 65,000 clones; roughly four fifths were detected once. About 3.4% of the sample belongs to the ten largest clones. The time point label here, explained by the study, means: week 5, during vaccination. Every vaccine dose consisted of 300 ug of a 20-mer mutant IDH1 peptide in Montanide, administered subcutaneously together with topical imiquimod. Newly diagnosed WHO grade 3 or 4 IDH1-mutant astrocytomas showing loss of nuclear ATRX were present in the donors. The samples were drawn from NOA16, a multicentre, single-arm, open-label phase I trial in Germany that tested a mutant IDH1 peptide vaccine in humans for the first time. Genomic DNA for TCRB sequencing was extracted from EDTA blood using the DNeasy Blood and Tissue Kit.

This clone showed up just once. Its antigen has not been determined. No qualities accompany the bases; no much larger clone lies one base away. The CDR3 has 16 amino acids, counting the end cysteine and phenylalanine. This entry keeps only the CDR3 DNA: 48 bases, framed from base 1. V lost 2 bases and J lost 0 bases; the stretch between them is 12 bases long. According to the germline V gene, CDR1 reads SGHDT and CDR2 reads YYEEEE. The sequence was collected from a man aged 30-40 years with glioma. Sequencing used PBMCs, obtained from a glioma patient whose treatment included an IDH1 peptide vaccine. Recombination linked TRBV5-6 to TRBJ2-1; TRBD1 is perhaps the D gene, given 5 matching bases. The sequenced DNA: TGTGCCAGCAGCTTAGACAGTTCGTTCTCCTACAATGAGCAGTTCTTC. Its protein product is CASSLDSSFSYNEQFF.